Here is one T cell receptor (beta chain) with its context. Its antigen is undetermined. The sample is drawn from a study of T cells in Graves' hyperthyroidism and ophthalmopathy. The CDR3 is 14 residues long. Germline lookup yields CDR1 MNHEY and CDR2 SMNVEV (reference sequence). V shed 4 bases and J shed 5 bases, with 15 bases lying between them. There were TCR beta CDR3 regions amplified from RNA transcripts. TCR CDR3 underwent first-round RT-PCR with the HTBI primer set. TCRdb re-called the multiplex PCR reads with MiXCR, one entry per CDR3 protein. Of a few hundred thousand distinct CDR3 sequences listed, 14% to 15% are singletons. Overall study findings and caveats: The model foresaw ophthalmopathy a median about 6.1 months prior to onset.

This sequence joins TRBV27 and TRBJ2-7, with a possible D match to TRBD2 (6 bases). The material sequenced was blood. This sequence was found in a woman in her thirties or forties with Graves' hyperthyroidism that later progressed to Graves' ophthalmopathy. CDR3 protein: CASSSPSGGDEQYF. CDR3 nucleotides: TGTGCCAGCAGTTCCCCATCCGGGGGAGACGAGCAGTACTTC.